Shown below are 16 T cell receptor beta chains from a single sample sequenced in a study of cytomegalovirus exposure and HLA in healthy donors (dated by TCRdb to about 2017). Libraries were prepared through the immunoSEQ multiplex PCR assay. The multiplex PCR relied on a mix of 60 forward primers for TCR Vbeta segments and 13 reverse primers for TCR Jbeta segments. Imported from immuneACCESS, the table was reduced by TCRdb to in-frame sequences with V and J called. These copies leave out some clones; in studies compared against another copy, an unresolved V gene accounts for under half, and the cause of the remainder is not known. This sample gives 95,000 or so clones in total; around 81% of them show up just once. The ten biggest clones cover 4.2% of the sample. Sequenced input: PBMCs. These receptors originate from a woman in her 70s in good health and CMV-seropositive.

V gene TRBV11-2 combines with J gene TRBJ2-3; D uncertain. The V and J ends lost 5 bases and 6 bases respectively, with 9 bases between them. Per germline, CDR1 SGHAT and CDR2 FQNNGV. This CDR3 comprises 12 residues. CDR3 coding DNA: TGTGCCAGCAGCGTGACTTTGGATACGCAGTATTTT. It codes for CASSVTLDTQYF.

This clone was seen a single time. The J gene is TRBJ1-2, the V gene TRBV19; 11 nucleotides agree with TRBD1. V shed 2 bases, J shed 6 bases, and the junction held 5 bases outside the gene matches. The germline V gene has CDR1 LNHDA and CDR2 SQIVND (reference sequence). The CDR3 is 15 amino acids. The CDR3 DNA sequence: TGTGCCAGTAGTATACAACCGGGACAGGGGGATGGCTACACCTTC. As protein: CASSIQPGQGDGYTF.

This chain connects TRBV5-6 to TRBJ2-7; D is possibly TRBD2 (6 bases). The CDR3 covers 15 residues. V was trimmed by 7 bases and J by 2 bases, leaving 19 bases between them. The germline gives CDR1 SGHDT, CDR2 YYEEEE. CDR3 in DNA: TGTGCCAGCTTTATAACTGGGAGGCGTACCTACGAGCAGTACTTC. Translation gives CASFITGRRTYEQYF.

CDR3 region: CASSLSTANYGYTF. CDR3 in DNA: TGTGCCAGCAGCCTATCCACTGCAAACTATGGCTACACCTTC. The chain has TRBV9 and TRBJ1-2; D not resolved. Between the trimmed V and J ends, which lost 4 bases and 2 bases, there was a span of 12 bases. Germline lookup yields CDR1 SGDLS and CDR2 YYNGEE. The CDR3 has 14 residues.

The chain joins TRBV6-5 to TRBJ2-7; TRBD2 matches 11 bases. Germline CDR1 reads MNHEY; CDR2 reads SVGAGI. This CDR3 has 15 residues. V lost 4 bases and J lost 8; bases outside the gene matches: 10. CDR3 sequence (DNA): TGTGCCAGCAGTTCCCCCGGGACTAGCGGAGCAAAGCAGTACTTC. The encoded protein is CASSSPGTSGAKQYF.

The V and J genes are TRBV4-3 and TRBJ1-2; D perhaps matches TRBD1 (6 bases). The CDR3 contains 17 residues. V gave up 0 bases and J gave up 2 bases, with 16 bases separating them. The germline gives CDR1 LGHNA, CDR2 YSLEER. CDR3 sequence (DNA): TGCGCCAGCAGCCAAGATCGGAGTCATAGGGGGAACTATGGCTACACCTTC. Protein sequence: CASSQDRSHRGNYGYTF.

The CDR3: CASSTPGTIGQPQHF. CDR3 bases: TGTGCCAGCAGTACGCCCGGGACAATAGGTCAGCCCCAGCATTTT. The chain carries TRBV28 and TRBJ1-5; D is possibly TRBD1 (6 bases). The CDR3 runs to 15 residues. Between the trimmed V and J ends, which lost 5 bases and 6 bases, there was a span of 17 bases. CDR1 and CDR2 from the germline V gene are MDHEN and SYDVKM.

This clone was seen a handful of times. This rearrangement joins TRBV19 to TRBJ1-5; D unresolved. Trimming pared 7 bases from V and 0 bases from J, leaving 16 bases between. Germline lookup yields CDR1 LNHDA and CDR2 SQIVND (reference sequence). The CDR3 runs to 16 residues. The CDR3 loop is CASTADGDYSNQPQHF. In nucleotides, the CDR3 is TGTGCCAGTACCGCAGACGGGGATTATAGCAATCAGCCCCAGCATTTT.

This clone was observed a single time. The rearrangement links TRBV14 to TRBJ2-1; 8 bases match TRBD2. Germline assignment: CDR1 SGHDN and CDR2 FVKESK. CDR3 length: 13 amino acids. V shed 0 bases, J shed 14 bases, and the junction held 6 bases outside the gene matches. CDR3 nucleotides: TGTGCCAGCAGCCAAGATCCCAGCGGGAGCAAGTTCTTC. Protein product: CASSQDPSGSKFF.

The V call is TRBV29-1, the J call TRBJ2-1; 8 nucleotides line up with TRBD2. Trimming removed 4 bases from V and 2 bases from J; junction bases left unmatched: 7. Germline lookup yields CDR1 SQVTM and CDR2 ANQGSEA. The CDR3 has 15 residues. In DNA, the CDR3 is TGCAGCGTTGCCGTCAGCGGGAGAGCCTACAATGAGCAGTTCTTC. As protein: CSVAVSGRAYNEQFF.

The V and J genes are TRBV7-8 and TRBJ1-3; D ambiguous. Germline loops: CDR1 SGHVS, CDR2 FQNEAQ. This CDR3 is built from 15 residues. Between the trimmed V and J ends, which lost 5 bases and 0 bases, there was a span of 11 bases. The CDR3 loop reads CASSLSFGSGNTIYF. The CDR3, as DNA: TGTGCCAGCAGCCTAAGTTTTGGCTCTGGAAACACCATATATTTT.

The table lists this clone with a few counts. V gene TRBV20-1 combines with J gene TRBJ2-7, with D hard to call. This CDR3 is built from 9 residues. Trimming took 5 bases from V and 5 from J, leaving 4 bases between them. Germline V CDR1 and CDR2: DFQATT, SNEGSKA (reference sequence). CDR3 protein: CSASDEQYF. The CDR3 DNA reads TGCAGTGCTTCCGACGAGCAGTACTTC.

V is TRBV19 and J is TRBJ1-5, with D hard to call. V was trimmed by 3 bases and J by 4 bases, leaving 13 bases between them. Germline V gives CDR1 LNHDA, CDR2 SQIVND (reference sequence). CDR3 length: 15 residues. CDR3: CASSINSYANQPQHF. For the CDR3, the DNA is TGTGCCAGTAGTATTAACTCTTATGCGAATCAGCCCCAGCATTTT.

The V gene is TRBV7-2, the J gene TRBJ2-1; D unclear. CDR3 length: 15 residues. V was pared by 2 bases and J by 0 bases, with 8 bases between. The germline CDR1 and CDR2 sequences are SGHTA and FQGNSA. The CDR3 DNA is TGTGCCAGCAGCTTATTCCACAGCTCCTACAATGAGCAGTTCTTC. Its protein is CASSLFHSSYNEQFF.

The chain combines TRBV10-2 with TRBJ2-7; 11 nucleotides line up with TRBD2. Per germline, CDR1 WSHSY and CDR2 SAAADI. The CDR3 spans 18 residues. J was trimmed by 2 bases and V by 6 bases; bases with no gene match: 15. The DNA of the CDR3 is TGCGCCAGCAGAGAATGGGGGACTAGCGGAACTTACACCTACGAGCAGTACTTC. It translates to CASREWGTSGTYTYEQYF.

This clone was seen a handful of times. V usage is TRBV7-2 and J usage is TRBJ2-1; 9 bases align to TRBD2. V lost 5 bases to trimming and J lost 8 bases; unmatched junction nucleotides: 10. This CDR3 is 15 amino acids long. CDR1 SGHTA and CDR2 FQGNSA come from the germline V gene. The CDR3 nucleotides read TGTGCCAGCAGCCCATGGCTAGCGGGACGTTATGAGCAGTTCTTC. Its translation: CASSPWLAGRYEQFF.